Each of the 14 T cell receptor beta chains below was sequenced from the same sample in a study of blood T cell repertoires in COVID-19. Sequencing used immunoSEQ multiplex PCR; TCRdb keeps in-frame clones, though not all of them. The sample has about 210,000 clones, almost 90% seen once. The sample taken for sequencing was peripheral blood. The receptors originated from a man younger than 35 with active or convalescent COVID-19.

The chain employs TRBV10-2 and TRBJ1-6; D may be TRBD1 (5 bases). V was pared by 3 bases and J by 4 bases, with 13 bases between. The CDR3 sequence is 16 residues long. CDR1 WSHSY and CDR2 SAAADI come from the germline V gene. The CDR3 is CASSESGNNYNSPLHF. CDR3 sequence (DNA): TGCGCCAGCAGTGAATCAGGGAATAATTATAATTCACCCCTCCACTTT.

This chain connects TRBV19 to TRBJ1-5; the D gene is possibly TRBD1 (6 bases). Trimming took off 3 bases at V and 6 bases at J, with 18 bases between the two ends. The CDR3 spans 16 residues. CDR1 is LNHDA, CDR2 SQIVND, per germline (reference sequence). CDR3 sequence (DNA): TGTGCCAGTAGTATCCCTGGGGCGGGGGCACGTCAGCCCCAGCATTTT. It is translated as CASSIPGAGARQPQHF.

For the CDR3, the DNA is TGTGCCAGCAGCGTAGATAGCGCTTGGTTGACAGATACGCAGTATTTT. Its protein product is CASSVDSAWLTDTQYF. The chain recombines TRBV9 with TRBJ2-3, with D possibly TRBD2 on 5 matching bases. The ends were cut back, 0 bases at V and 3 bases at J, with 14 bases in the middle. The CDR3 is 16 amino acids. Germline V gene data show CDR1 as SGDLS and CDR2 as YYNGEE.

V usage is TRBV11-2 and J usage is TRBJ2-7; possibly TRBD1 for D (5 bases). V was trimmed by 3 bases and J by 5 bases, leaving 8 bases between them. CDR1 is SGHAT, CDR2 FQNNGV, per germline. This CDR3 region has 12 residues. The CDR3 bases are TGTGCCAGCAGCTTCTCAGGGAACGAGCAGTACTTC. It codes for CASSFSGNEQYF.

This clone showed up just a few times. This rearrangement joins TRBV11-3 to TRBJ2-1; 13 bases match TRBD2. With V trimmed by 0 bases and J by 8 bases, 4 bases remained unmatched. This CDR3 has 16 residues. Germline CDR1 reads SGHNT; CDR2 reads YENEEA. CDR3 bases: TGTGCCAGCAGCTTAGAGCACGGACTAGCGGGAGATGAGCAGTTCTTC. It codes for CASSLEHGLAGDEQFF.

The V call is TRBV19, the J call TRBJ1-1; D is ambiguous. Looked up from germline, CDR1 is LNHDA and CDR2 is SQIVND (reference sequence). This CDR3 contains 16 residues. Trimming pared 6 bases from V and 1 base from J, leaving 18 bases between. This CDR3 is CASSNQHTSSNTEAFF. As DNA, the CDR3 is TGTGCCAGTAGCAACCAACACACCTCGTCGAACACTGAAGCTTTCTTT.

The V gene is TRBV5-8, the J gene TRBJ2-7; TRBD1 matches 7 bases. V shed 4 bases and J 2 bases; nucleotides not matched to a gene: 3. The CDR3 length is 13 residues. Germline V gene data show CDR1 as SGHTS and CDR2 as YDEGEE. Here the CDR3 reads CASSVDRTYEQYF. The CDR3 DNA reads TGTGCCAGCAGCGTGGACAGGACCTACGAGCAGTACTTC.

The rearrangement uses TRBV27 and TRBJ1-5, with TRBD1 identical over 9 bases. Trimming at V came to 6 bases and at J to 7 bases, leaving 7 bases not matched to a gene. Germline CDR1 is MNHEY and CDR2 is SMNVEV (reference sequence). The CDR3 covers 14 residues. CDR3 sequence: CASRSGTGHQPQHF. In nucleotides, the CDR3 is TGTGCCAGCAGATCCGGGACAGGGCACCAGCCCCAGCATTTT.

The chain uses TRBV9 and TRBJ2-1; 11 bases are a match to TRBD2. CDR3 length: 15 amino acids. With V trimmed by 2 bases and J by 8 bases, 6 bases remained unmatched. CDR1 is SGDLS, CDR2 YYNGEE, per germline. CDR3 nucleotide sequence: TGTGCCAGCAGCGTTAGCGGGAGGGCCCTGGATGAGCAGTTCTTC. Protein sequence: CASSVSGRALDEQFF.

This chain links TRBV4-1 with TRBJ2-7; weak D call: TRBD2 (6 bases). This CDR3 has 13 residues. Germline values: CDR1 MGHRA, CDR2 YSYEKL. V shed 2 bases and J shed 6 bases, with 11 bases lying between them. The CDR3 bases are TGCGCCAGCAGCCAACACACGGGAGTCGAGCAGTACTTC. The encoded protein is CASSQHTGVEQYF.

This sequence joins TRBV5-4 and TRBJ1-2, with 8 positions matching TRBD1. This CDR3 region has 15 residues. The germline V gene encodes CDR1 SGHNT and CDR2 YYREEE (reference sequence). V lost 0 bases to trimming and J lost 4 bases; unmatched junction nucleotides: 5. CDR3 sequence reads: CASSLGTGLLYGYTF. In nucleotides, the CDR3 is TGTGCCAGCAGCTTGGGGACAGGGCTACTCTATGGCTACACCTTC.

As concerns this clone: The DNA is left out, because the CDR3 cannot be placed on it with certainty; the CDR3 is given as TCRdb lists it. The chain recombines TRBV18 with TRBJ1-5. The CDR3 adds up to 13 amino acids, both ends counted. Germline V gives CDR1 KGHSH, CDR2 LQKENI. The CDR3 region is CASSPPSVQPQHF.

V usage is TRBV7-2 and J usage is TRBJ1-1, with unresolved D. The CDR3 totals 15 residues. V lost 1 base, J lost 5 bases, and 14 bases lay in between. The V gene's germline CDR1 is SGHTA and CDR2 FQGNSA. The CDR3 nucleotides read TGTGCCAGCAGCTTAGATCCGGGCCCGGGGACTGAAGCTTTCTTT. It is translated as CASSLDPGPGTEAFF.

The V gene is TRBV4-2, the J gene TRBJ2-4; D might be TRBD1 (6 bases). The CDR3 contains 14 residues. The V end was cut by 0 bases, the J end by 10 bases, with 13 bases between. Germline lookup yields CDR1 LGHNA and CDR2 YNFKEQ. In nucleotides, the CDR3 is TGTGCCAGCAGCCAAGATGGGGGCTACCAAATTCAGTACTTC. This encodes CASSQDGGYQIQYF.